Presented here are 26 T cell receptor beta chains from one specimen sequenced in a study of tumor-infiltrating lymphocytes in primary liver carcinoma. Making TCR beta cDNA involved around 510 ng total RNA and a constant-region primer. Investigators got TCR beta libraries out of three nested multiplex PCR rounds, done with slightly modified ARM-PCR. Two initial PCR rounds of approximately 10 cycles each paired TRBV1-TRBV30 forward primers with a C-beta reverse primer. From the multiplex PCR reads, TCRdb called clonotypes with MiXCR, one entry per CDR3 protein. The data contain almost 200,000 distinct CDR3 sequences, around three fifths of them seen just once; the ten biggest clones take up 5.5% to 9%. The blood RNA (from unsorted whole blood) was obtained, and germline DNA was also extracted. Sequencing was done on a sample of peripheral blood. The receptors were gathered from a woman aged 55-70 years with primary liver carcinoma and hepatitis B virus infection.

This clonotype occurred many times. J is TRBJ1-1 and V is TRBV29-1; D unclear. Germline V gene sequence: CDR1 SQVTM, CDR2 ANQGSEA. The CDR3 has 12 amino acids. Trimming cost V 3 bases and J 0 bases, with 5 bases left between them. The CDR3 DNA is TGCAGCGTTGACAATATGAACACTGAAGCTTTCTTT. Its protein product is CSVDNMNTEAFF.

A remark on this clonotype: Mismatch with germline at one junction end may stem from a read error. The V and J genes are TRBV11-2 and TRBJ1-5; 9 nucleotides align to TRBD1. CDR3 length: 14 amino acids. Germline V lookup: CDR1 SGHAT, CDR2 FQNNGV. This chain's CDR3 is CASSPGTGYQLQHF. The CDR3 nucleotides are TGCGCCAGCAGCCCCGGGACAGGGTACCAGCTCCAGCATTTT.

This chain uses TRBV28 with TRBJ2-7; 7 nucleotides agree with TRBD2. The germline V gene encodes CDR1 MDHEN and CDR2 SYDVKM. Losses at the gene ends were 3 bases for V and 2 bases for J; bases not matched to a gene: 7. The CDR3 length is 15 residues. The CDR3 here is CASSFWEGPAYEQYF. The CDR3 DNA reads TGTGCCAGCAGTTTTTGGGAGGGGCCTGCCTACGAGCAGTACTTC.

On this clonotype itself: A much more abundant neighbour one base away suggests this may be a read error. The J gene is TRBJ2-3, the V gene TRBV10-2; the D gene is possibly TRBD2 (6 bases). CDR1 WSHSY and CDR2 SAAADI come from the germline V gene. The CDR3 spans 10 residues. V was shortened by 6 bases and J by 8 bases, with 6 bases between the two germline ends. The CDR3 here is CASRGGTQYF. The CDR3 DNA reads TGCGCCAGCAGGGGAGGTACGCAGTATTTT.

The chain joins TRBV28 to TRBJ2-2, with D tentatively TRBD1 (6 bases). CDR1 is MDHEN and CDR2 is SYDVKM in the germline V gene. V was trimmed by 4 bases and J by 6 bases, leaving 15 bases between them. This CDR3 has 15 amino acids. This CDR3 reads CASSSTGLMAGELFF. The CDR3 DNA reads TGTGCCAGCAGTTCCACAGGGTTAATGGCCGGGGAGCTGTTTTTT.

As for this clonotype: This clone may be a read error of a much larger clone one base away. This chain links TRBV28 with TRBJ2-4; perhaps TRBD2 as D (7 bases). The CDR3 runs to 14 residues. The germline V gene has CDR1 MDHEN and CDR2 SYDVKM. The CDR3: CASIGGLAKNIRYF. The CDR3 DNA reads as TGTGCCAGCATCGGGGGGCTAGCCAAAAACATTCGGTACTTC.

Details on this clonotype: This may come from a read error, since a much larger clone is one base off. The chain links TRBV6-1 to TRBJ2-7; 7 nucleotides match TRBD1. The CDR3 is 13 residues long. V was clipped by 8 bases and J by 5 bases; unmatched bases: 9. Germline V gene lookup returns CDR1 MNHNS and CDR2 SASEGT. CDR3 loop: CASVVGTANEQYF. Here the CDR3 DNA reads TGTGCCAGCGTAGTAGGGACAGCAAACGAGCAGTACTTC.

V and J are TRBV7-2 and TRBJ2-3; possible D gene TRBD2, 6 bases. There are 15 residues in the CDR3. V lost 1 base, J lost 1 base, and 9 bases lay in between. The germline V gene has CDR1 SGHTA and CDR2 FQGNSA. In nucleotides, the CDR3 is TGTGCCAGCAGCTTAGTTTTAGCGGGCACAGATACGCAGTATTTT. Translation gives CASSLVLAGTDTQYF.

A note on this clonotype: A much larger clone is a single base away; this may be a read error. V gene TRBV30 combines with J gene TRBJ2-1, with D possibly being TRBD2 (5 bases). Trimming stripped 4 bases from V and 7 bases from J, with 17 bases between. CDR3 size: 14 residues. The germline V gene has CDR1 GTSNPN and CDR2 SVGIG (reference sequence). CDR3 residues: CAWKLEGVRNEQFF. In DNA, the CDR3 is TGTGCCTGGAAACTAGAGGGAGTCAGGAATGAGCAGTTCTTC.

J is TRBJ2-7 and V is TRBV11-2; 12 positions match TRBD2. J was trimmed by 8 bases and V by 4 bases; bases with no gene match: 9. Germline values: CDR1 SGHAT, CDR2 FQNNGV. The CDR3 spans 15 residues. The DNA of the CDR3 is TGTGCCAGCAGCTCACTAGCGGGAGGAGGCGGTAAGCAGTACTTC. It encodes CASSSLAGGGGKQYF. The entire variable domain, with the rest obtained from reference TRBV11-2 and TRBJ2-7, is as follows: EAGVAQSPRYKIIEKRQSVAFWCNPISGHATLYWYQQILGQGPKLLIQFQNNGVVDDSQLPKDRFSAERLKGVDSTLKIQPAKLEDSAVYLCASSSLAGGGGKQYFGPGTRLTVT.

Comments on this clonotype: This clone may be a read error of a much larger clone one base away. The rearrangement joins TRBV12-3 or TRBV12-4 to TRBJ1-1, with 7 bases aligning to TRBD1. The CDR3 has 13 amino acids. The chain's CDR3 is CANSLQGGAEAFF. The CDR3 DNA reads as TGTGCCAACAGTCTCCAGGGGGGGGCTGAAGCTTTCTTT.

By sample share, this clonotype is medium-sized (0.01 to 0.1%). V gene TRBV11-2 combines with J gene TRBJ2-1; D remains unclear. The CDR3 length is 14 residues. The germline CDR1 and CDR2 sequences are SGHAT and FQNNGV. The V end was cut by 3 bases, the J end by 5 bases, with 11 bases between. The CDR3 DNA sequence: TGTGCCAGCAGCTTGAGATCAGGAAACAATGAGCAGTTCTTC. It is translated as CASSLRSGNNEQFF.

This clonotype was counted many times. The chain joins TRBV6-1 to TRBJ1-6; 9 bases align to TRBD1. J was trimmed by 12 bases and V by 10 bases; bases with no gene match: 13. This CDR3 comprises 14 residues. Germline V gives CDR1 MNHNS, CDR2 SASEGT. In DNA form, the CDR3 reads TGTGCCACCAACGTGGGGGACAGGGCCCTACCCCTCCACTTT. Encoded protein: CATNVGDRALPLHF.

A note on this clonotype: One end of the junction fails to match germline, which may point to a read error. The CDR3 protein is CASRPSSDRQESQYF. The CDR3 DNA sequence: TGTGCCAGCAGACCTTCCTCTGACAGGCAAGAGAGCCAGTACTTC. The chain joins TRBV11-2 to TRBJ2-5, with D perhaps matching TRBD1 (6 bases). Germline CDR1 and CDR2: SGHAT and FQNNGV. This CDR3 has 15 amino acids. The full variable domain, rest sourced from reference TRBV11-2 and TRBJ2-5, is EAGVAQSPRYKIIEKRQSVAFWCNPISGHATLYWYQQILGQGPKLLIQFQNNGVVDDSQLPKDRFSAERLKGVDSTLKIQPAKLEDSAVYLCASRPSSDRQESQYFGPGTRLLVL.

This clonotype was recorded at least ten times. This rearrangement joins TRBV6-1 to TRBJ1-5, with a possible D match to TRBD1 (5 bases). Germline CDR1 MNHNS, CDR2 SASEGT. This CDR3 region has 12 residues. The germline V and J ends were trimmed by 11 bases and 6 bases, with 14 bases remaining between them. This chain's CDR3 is CASLGVTQPQHF. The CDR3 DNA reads TGTGCCTCCCTGGGGGTCACTCAGCCCCAGCATTTT.

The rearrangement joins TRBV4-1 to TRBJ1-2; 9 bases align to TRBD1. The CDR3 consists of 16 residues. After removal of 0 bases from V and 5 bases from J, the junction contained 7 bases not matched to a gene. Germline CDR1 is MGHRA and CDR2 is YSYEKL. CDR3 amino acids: CASSQDQSGTGYGYTF. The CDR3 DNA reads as TGCGCCAGCAGCCAAGATCAGTCAGGGACAGGGTATGGCTACACCTTC.

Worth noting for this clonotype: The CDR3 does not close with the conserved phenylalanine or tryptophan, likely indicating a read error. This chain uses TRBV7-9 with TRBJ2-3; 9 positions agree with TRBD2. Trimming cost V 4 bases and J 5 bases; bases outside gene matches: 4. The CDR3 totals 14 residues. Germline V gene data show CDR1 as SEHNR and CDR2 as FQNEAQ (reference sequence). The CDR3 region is CASSWGLAGDTQYS. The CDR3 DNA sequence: TGTGCCAGCAGCTGGGGACTAGCCGGAGATACGCAGTATTCT.

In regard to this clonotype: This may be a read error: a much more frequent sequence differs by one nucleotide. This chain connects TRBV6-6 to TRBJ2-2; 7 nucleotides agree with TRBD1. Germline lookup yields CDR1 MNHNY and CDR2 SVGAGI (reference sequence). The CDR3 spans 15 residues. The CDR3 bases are TGTGCCAGCAGTTACCGGACAGGCAACACCGTGGAGCTGTTTTTT. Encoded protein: CASSYRTGNTVELFF.

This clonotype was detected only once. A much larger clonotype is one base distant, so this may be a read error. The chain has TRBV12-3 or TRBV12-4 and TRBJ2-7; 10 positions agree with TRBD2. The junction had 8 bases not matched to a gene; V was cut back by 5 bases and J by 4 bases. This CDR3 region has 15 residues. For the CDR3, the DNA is TGTGCCAGCAGTCCGACTAGCGGGCAGAAATACGAGCAGTACTTC. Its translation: CASSPTSGQKYEQYF.

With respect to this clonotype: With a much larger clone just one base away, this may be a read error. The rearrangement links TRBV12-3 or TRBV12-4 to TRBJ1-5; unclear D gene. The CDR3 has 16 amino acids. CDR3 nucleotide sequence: TGTGCCAGCAGTTTCTCCTATTCGGGCACCAATCAGCTCCAGCATTTT. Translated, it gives CASSFSYSGTNQLQHF.

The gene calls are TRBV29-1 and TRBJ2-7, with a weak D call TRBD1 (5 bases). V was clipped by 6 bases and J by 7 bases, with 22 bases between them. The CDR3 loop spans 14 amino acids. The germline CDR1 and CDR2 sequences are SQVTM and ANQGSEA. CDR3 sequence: CSVQNRGSCYEQYF. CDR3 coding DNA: TGCAGCGTCCAGAATAGGGGCAGTTGTTATGAGCAGTACTTC.

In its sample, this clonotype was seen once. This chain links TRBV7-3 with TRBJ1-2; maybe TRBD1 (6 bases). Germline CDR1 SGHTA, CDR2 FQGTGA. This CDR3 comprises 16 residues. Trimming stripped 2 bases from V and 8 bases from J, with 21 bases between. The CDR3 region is CASSLHTSGQGEGYTF. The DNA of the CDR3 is TGTGCCAGCAGCTTACACACCTCGGGACAAGGGGAGGGCTACACCTTC.

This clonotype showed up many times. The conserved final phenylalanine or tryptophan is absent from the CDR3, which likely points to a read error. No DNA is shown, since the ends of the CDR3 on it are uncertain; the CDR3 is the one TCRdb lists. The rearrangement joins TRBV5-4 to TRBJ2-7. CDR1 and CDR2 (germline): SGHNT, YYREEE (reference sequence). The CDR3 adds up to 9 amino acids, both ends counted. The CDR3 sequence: CASSLCNSL.

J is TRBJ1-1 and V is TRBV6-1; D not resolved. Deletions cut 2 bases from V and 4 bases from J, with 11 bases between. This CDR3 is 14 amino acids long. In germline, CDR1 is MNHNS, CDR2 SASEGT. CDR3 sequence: CASSERMWVTEAFF. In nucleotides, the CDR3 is TGTGCCAGCAGTGAAAGGATGTGGGTCACTGAAGCTTTCTTT.

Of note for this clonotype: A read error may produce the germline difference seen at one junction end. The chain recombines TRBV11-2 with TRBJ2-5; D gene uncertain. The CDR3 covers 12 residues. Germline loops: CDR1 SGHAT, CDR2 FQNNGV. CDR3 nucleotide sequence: TGTGCCAGAAGCTTAAATAGGGAGACCCAGTACTTC. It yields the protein CARSLNRETQYF.

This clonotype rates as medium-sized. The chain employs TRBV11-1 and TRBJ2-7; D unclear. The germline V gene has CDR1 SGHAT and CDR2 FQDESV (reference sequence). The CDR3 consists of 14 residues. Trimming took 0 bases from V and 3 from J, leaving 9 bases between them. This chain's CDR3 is CASSLADERYEQYF. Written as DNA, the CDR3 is TGTGCCAGCAGCTTAGCGGACGAACGCTACGAGCAGTACTTC.